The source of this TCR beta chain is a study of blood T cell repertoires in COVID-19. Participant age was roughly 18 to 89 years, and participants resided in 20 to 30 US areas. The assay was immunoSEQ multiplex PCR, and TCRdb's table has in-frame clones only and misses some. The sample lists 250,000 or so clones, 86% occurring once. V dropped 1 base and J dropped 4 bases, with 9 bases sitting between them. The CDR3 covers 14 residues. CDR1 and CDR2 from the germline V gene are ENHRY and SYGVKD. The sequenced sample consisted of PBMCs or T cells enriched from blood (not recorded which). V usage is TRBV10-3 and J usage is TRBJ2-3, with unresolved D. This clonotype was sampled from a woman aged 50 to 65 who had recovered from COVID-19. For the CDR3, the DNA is TGTGCCATCAGTGAGTGGATAGCTCCAGATACGCAGTATTTT. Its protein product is CAISEWIAPDTQYF.